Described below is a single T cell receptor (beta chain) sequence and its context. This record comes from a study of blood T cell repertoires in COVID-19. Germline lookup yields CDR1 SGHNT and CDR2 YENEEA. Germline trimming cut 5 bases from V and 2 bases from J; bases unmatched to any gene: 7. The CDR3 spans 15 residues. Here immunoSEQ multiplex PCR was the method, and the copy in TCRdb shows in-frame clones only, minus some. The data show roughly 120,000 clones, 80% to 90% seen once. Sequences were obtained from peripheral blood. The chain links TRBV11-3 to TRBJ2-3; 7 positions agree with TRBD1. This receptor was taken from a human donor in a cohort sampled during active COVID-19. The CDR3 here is CASSGRQGHTDTQYF. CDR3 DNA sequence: TGTGCCAGCAGCGGACGACAGGGACACACAGATACGCAGTATTTT.